This TCR beta chain was found in a study of T cells in Graves' hyperthyroidism and ophthalmopathy. Findings and caveats of the study: The majority of expanded thyroid clonotypes above 0.001 also appeared in blood.

This clonotype was detected ten times or more. Its target is not known. There were TCR beta CDR3 regions amplified from RNA transcripts. First-round RT-PCR targeting the TCR CDR3 was performed with the HTBI primer set. A single record per CDR3 protein comes from TCRdb applying MiXCR to the multiplex PCR reads. This table holds under 650,000 distinct CDR3 sequences, 15% to 20% found once. The CDR3 has 17 residues. Germline CDR1 is SQVTM and CDR2 is ANQGSEA. The junction had 7 bases not matched to a gene; V was cut back by 0 bases and J by 1 base. Reasons for excluding patients were uncontrolled infection, other autoimmune disease, pregnancy or lactation.

Sequencing used blood. The chain uses TRBV29-1 and TRBJ2-1, with 9 bases identical to TRBD2. The source of this sequence is a woman aged 25 to 39 with Graves' hyperthyroidism. CDR3 bases: TGCAGCGTTGAAGAGTTGATAGCGGGAGCATCCTACAATGAGCAGTTCTTC. It yields the protein CSVEELIAGASYNEQFF.